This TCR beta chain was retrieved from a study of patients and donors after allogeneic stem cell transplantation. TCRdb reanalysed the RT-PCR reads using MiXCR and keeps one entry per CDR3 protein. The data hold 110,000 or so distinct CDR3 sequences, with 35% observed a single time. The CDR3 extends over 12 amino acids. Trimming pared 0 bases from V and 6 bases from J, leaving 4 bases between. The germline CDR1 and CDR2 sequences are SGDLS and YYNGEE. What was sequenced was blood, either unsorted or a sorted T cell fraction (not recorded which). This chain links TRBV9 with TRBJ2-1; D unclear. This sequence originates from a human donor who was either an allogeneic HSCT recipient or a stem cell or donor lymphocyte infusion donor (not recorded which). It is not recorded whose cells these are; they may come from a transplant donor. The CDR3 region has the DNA TGTGCCAGCAGCGTAGGTATCAATGAGCAGTTCTTC. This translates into CASSVGINEQFF.